The 20 T cell receptor beta chains in this list originate from one sample, sequenced in a study of shared clonotypes between healthy human individuals. Repertoires were generated with immunoSEQ multiplex PCR, while TCRdb's copy carries only in-frame clones and drops some. In the table there are a few hundred thousand clones, about nine tenths of which are singletons. The specimen sequenced was memory CD8+ T cells sorted from blood. Subset meaning: CD45RO+ cells pooled with CCR7-negative TemRA cells. The origin of the receptors is a man aged 18 to 30 in good health.

This clone has only a few counts. The J gene is TRBJ1-4, the V gene TRBV13, with D tentatively TRBD1 (5 bases). This CDR3 is 15 amino acids long. Deletions cut 4 bases from V and 8 bases from J, with 17 bases between. Germline CDR1 PRHDT, CDR2 FYEKMQ (reference sequence). The CDR3 region has the DNA TGTGCCAGCAGCTCGGCCAGGGCGGTCGCGGAAAAACTGTTTTTT. Translation: CASSSARAVAEKLFF.

This clone came up once. CDR3 bases: TGTGCCAGCAGCTCGAAAGTGGCAGGGATAGGGGAGCAGTACTTC. It codes for CASSSKVAGIGEQYF. The chain has TRBV7-9 and TRBJ2-7, with a possible D match to TRBD1 (5 bases). V was trimmed by 4 bases and J by 7 bases, leaving 20 bases between them. The CDR3 sequence is 15 residues long. Germline CDR1 is SEHNR and CDR2 is FQNEAQ (reference sequence).

This sequence joins TRBV6-5 and TRBJ1-5; 7 bases map to TRBD1. This CDR3 region has 15 residues. J was trimmed by 2 bases and V by 4 bases; bases with no gene match: 5. Germline CDR1 MNHEY, CDR2 SVGAGI. The CDR3 DNA follows: TGTGCCAGCAGTTCCACAGGGGAGCGCAATCAGCCCCAGCATTTT. It translates to CASSSTGERNQPQHF.

The chain links TRBV5-5 to TRBJ1-2, with D unresolved. Deletions cut 0 bases from V and 0 bases from J, with 12 bases between. CDR3 length equals 16 residues. Germline V CDR1 and CDR2: SGHKS, YYEKEE (reference sequence). The CDR3 DNA sequence: TGTGCCAGCAGCTTGGACGCGGAGACGACTAACTATGGCTACACCTTC. Residues: CASSLDAETTNYGYTF.

The chain recombines TRBV7-9 with TRBJ2-2; D call uncertain. This CDR3 is built from 13 residues. V was cut by 3 bases and J by 6 bases, with 8 bases left in between. The germline CDR1 and CDR2 sequences are SEHNR and FQNEAQ (reference sequence). In DNA, the CDR3 is TGTGCCAGCAGCTTCCGGGTCCCCGGGGAGCTGTTTTTT. It encodes CASSFRVPGELFF.

This rearrangement joins TRBV6-5 to TRBJ1-2; D possibly corresponds to TRBD1 (5 bases). V lost 6 bases and J lost 6, with 17 bases in between. In germline, CDR1 is MNHEY, CDR2 SVGAGI. The CDR3 length is 14 residues. The CDR3 DNA reads TGTGCCAGCAGCCCTTTAGGCAGGGCCAATGGCTACACCTTC. The encoded protein is CASSPLGRANGYTF.

The chain couples TRBV18 to TRBJ1-3; no firm D call. Looked up from germline, CDR1 is KGHSH and CDR2 is LQKENI. The CDR3 has 18 amino acids. Trimming stripped 1 base from V and 6 bases from J, with 22 bases between. CDR3 sequence: CASSPQYDYIRDPNTIYF. The CDR3 DNA reads TGTGCCAGCTCACCACAGTACGATTACATACGTGACCCAAACACCATATATTTT.

The chain carries TRBV19 and TRBJ2-2; a possible D gene is TRBD1 (6 bases). There are 15 residues in the CDR3. The ends were cut back, 3 bases at V and 2 bases at J, with 10 bases in the middle. CDR1 is LNHDA, CDR2 SQIVND, per germline (reference sequence). The DNA of the CDR3 is TGTGCCAGTAGTATTGGGGGCTATAACACCGGGGAGCTGTTTTTT. Protein: CASSIGGYNTGELFF.

This clone has a count of ten or more. J is TRBJ2-7 and V is TRBV4-1, with 7 bases fitting TRBD1. V was pared by 1 base and J by 2 bases, with 5 bases of the junction left unmatched. The CDR3 length is 15 residues. Per the germline V gene, CDR1 is MGHRA and CDR2 is YSYEKL. The CDR3 coding sequence is TGCGCCAGCAGCCAAGTACAGGGGATACCCTACGAGCAGTACTTC. It specifies CASSQVQGIPYEQYF.

The chain joins TRBV5-1 to TRBJ1-2; weak D call: TRBD1 (5 bases). CDR1 and CDR2 (germline): SGHRS, YFSETQ. Trimming shortened V by 0 bases and J by 4 bases, and 22 bases separated the two germline ends. CDR3 length equals 18 residues. CDR3 in amino acids: CASSLGTDFLRAFYGYTF. As DNA, the CDR3 is TGCGCCAGCAGCTTGGGGACGGACTTTCTCAGGGCCTTCTATGGCTACACCTTC.

Of note for this clone: This clone may be a read error of a much larger clone one base away. This chain uses TRBV5-4 with TRBJ2-7; TRBD2 is a possible D gene (5 bases). V was cut by 0 bases and J by 2 bases, with 6 bases left in between. The V gene's germline CDR1 is SGHNT and CDR2 YYREEE (reference sequence). The CDR3 runs to 13 residues. The CDR3 loop is CASSLVGTYEQYF. The CDR3 nucleotides read TGTGCCAGCAGCTTGGTCGGGACCTACGAGCAGTACTTC.

The table lists this clone with a count of one. The chain carries TRBV28 and TRBJ1-4; D unresolved. V was trimmed by 6 bases and J by 7 bases, leaving 15 bases between them. The CDR3 extends over 14 amino acids. CDR1 and CDR2 (germline): MDHEN, SYDVKM. CDR3 coding DNA: TGTGCCAGCAGCCCCGCCGGGTTGGGTGAAAAACTGTTTTTT. This encodes CASSPAGLGEKLFF.

This clone turned up a few times. The rearrangement joins TRBV11-2 to TRBJ2-3; D gene unclear. The CDR3 covers 15 residues. Between the trimmed V and J ends, which lost 5 bases and 5 bases, there was a span of 17 bases. The germline CDR1 and CDR2 sequences are SGHAT and FQNNGV. The CDR3 is CASSPHFGPGDTQYF. The CDR3, as DNA: TGTGCCAGCAGCCCCCATTTTGGTCCGGGAGATACGCAGTATTTT.

The gene calls are TRBV5-1 and TRBJ2-3, with D tentatively TRBD1 (5 bases). V was pared by 5 bases and J by 5 bases, with 30 bases between. The CDR3 is 19 amino acids. The V gene's germline CDR1 is SGHRS and CDR2 YFSETQ. CDR3 loop: CASRTGGWGPGSPIDTQYF. For the CDR3, the DNA is TGCGCCAGCAGAACTGGTGGTTGGGGCCCAGGGTCCCCTATAGATACGCAGTATTTT.

This chain connects TRBV27 to TRBJ1-2, with D possibly TRBD1 on 6 matching bases. The germline V gene has CDR1 MNHEY and CDR2 SMNVEV (reference sequence). Deletions cut 5 bases from V and 1 base from J, with 17 bases between. CDR3 length: 16 amino acids. CDR3 residues: CASSASKGVVNYGYTF. The CDR3 DNA is TGTGCCAGCAGTGCCTCTAAGGGGGTTGTTAACTATGGCTACACCTTC.

CDR3 nucleotides: TGTGCCAGCAGCCTGAGGGGGGCAGGCCTCCTCTACGAGCAGTACTTC. Protein: CASSLRGAGLLYEQYF. This chain connects TRBV5-6 to TRBJ2-7; D could derive from TRBD1 or TRBD2 (6 bases each). Trimming removed 4 bases from V and 3 bases from J, with 20 bases in between. CDR3 length: 16 amino acids. Germline CDR1 SGHDT, CDR2 YYEEEE.

J is TRBJ2-1 and V is TRBV7-9; TRBD2 is a possible D gene (6 bases). The germline V and J ends were trimmed by 5 bases and 7 bases, with 15 bases remaining between them. This CDR3 spans 14 amino acids. Germline V lookup: CDR1 SEHNR, CDR2 FQNEAQ (reference sequence). The DNA of the CDR3 is TGTGCCAGCAGCCCTCGTAGTAGCGGTAATGAGCAGTTCTTC. Its protein product is CASSPRSSGNEQFF.

As regards this clone: Other DNA sequences in the sample encode the same CDR3. The chain couples TRBV9 to TRBJ2-7, with no clear D. The CDR3 sequence is 13 residues long. Germline values: CDR1 SGDLS, CDR2 YYNGEE. V was pared by 2 bases and J by 0 bases, with 6 bases between. The chain's CDR3 is CASSVSPSYEQYF. CDR3 nucleotides: TGTGCCAGCAGCGTCTCCCCCTCCTACGAGCAGTACTTC.

This chain joins TRBV7-2 and TRBJ2-7; 10 nucleotides match TRBD2. Germline V CDR1 and CDR2: SGHTA, FQGNSA. The CDR3 contains 18 residues. V shed 2 bases, J shed 3 bases, and the junction held 13 bases outside the gene matches. CDR3 residues: CASSLSGSGGSPFYEQYF. The CDR3 region has the DNA TGTGCCAGCAGCTTAAGTGGTAGCGGGGGGTCGCCATTCTACGAGCAGTACTTC. Variable domain in full (rest from reference TRBV7-2 and TRBJ2-7): GAGVSQSPSNKVTEKGKDVELRCDPISGHTALYWYRQSLGQGLEFLIYFQGNSAPDKSGLPSDRFSAERTGGSVSTLTIQRTQQEDSAVYLCASSLSGSGGSPFYEQYFGPGTRLTVT.

Written as DNA, the CDR3 is TGTGCCAGCAGCTCGCGGGACCTCCCACTGCGTTTTTTT. It translates to CASSSRDLPLRFF. This rearrangement joins TRBV5-7 to TRBJ1-4, with D maybe TRBD1 (5 bases). TRBV5-7 is an ORF, with its function uncertain. Trimming left V 3 bases short and J 17 bases short, with 20 bases between. This CDR3 is built from 13 residues.